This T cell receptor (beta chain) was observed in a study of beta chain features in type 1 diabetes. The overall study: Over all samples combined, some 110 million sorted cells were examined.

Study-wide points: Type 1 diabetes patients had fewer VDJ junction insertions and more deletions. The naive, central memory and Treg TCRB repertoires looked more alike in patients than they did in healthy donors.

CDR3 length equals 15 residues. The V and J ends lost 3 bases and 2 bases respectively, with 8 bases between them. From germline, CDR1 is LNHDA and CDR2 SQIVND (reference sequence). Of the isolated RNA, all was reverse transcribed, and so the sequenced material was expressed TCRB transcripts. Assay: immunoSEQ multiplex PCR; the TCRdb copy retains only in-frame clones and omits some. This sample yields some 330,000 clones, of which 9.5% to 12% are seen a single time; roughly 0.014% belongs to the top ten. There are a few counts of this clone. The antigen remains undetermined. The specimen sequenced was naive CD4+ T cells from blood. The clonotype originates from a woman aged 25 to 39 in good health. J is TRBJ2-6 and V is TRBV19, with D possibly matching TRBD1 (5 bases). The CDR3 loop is CASSIPRAGANVLTF. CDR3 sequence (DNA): TGTGCCAGTAGTATTCCCAGGGCTGGGGCCAACGTCCTGACTTTC.